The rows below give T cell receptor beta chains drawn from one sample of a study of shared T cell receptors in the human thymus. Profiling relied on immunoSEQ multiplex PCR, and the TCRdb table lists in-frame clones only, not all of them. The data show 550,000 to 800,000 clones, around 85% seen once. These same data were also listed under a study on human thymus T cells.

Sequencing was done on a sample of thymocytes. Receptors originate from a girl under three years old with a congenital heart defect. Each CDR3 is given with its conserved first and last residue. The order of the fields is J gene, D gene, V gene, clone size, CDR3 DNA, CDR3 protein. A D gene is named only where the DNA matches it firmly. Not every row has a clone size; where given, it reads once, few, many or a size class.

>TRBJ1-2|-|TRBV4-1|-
TGCGCCAGCAGACAGGGTCGTGATGGCTACACCTTC
CASRQGRDGYTF
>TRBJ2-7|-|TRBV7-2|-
TGTGCCAGCAGCCAAAGCGTGTCCACCTTCGGAGACGAGCAGTACTTC
CASSQSVSTFGDEQYF
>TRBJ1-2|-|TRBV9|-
TGTGCCAGCAGCGTAGGAGGGTATGGCTACACCTTC
CASSVGGYGYTF
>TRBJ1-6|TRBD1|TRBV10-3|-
TGTGCCATCAGTGAGTCGGAAGTCTCCGGACAGGTCAATAATTCACCCCTCCACTTT
CAISESEVSGQVNNSPLHF
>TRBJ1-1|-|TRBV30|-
TGTGCCTGGAGTAGCGAAGAGATTCACACTGAAGCTTTCTTT
CAWSSEEIHTEAFF
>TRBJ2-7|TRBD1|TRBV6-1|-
TGTGCCAGCAGTGCCGGGACAGGGGGTTACGAGCAGTACTTC
CASSAGTGGYEQYF
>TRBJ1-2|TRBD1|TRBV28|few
TGTGCCAGCAGTCCCGGGACAGTCTATAGCTATGGCTACACCTTC
CASSPGTVYSYGYTF
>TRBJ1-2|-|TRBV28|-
TGTGCCAGCAGTGGGTACTCCCCCGGGAAATACTATGGCTACACCTTC
CASSGYSPGKYYGYTF
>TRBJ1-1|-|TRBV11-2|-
TGTGCCAGCAGCGGTAGACAGTTCCTGAACACTGAAGCTTTCTTT
CASSGRQFLNTEAFF
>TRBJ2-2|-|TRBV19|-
TGTGCCAGTTATAGCCGGCGGGCCGACACCGGGGAGCTGTTTTTT
CASYSRRADTGELFF
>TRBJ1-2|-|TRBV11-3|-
TGTGCCAGCAGCGAACCGGGAGGGGATGGCTACACCTTC
CASSEPGGDGYTF
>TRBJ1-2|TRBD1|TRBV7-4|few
TGTGCCAGCAGCTTCGGACAGGGGGCCTCTGGCTACACCTTC
CASSFGQGASGYTF
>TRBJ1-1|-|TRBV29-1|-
TGCAGCGTTCCGAGACAGGCAATGAACACTGAAGCTTTCTTT
CSVPRQAMNTEAFF
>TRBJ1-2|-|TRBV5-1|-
TGCGCCAGCAGCTCCCCCAACGGACTGGGCGGCTACACCTTC
CASSSPNGLGGYTF
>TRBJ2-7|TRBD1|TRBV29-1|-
TGCAGCGCCAAGACAGGGGGGGGTAGGAGTCACTCCTACGAGCAGTACTTC
CSAKTGGGRSHSYEQYF
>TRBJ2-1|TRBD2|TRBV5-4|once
TGTGCCAGCAGCCCGGGACTAGCGGGGTCTGAGCAGTTCTTC
CASSPGLAGSEQFF
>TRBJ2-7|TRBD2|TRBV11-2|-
TGTGCCAGCAGCCAATGGGAGAGCGGGGGCCGCTCCTACGAGCAGTACTTC
CASSQWESGGRSYEQYF
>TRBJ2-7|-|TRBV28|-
TGTGCCAGCAGTTTTTGGAGGGCCTACGAGCAGTACTTC
CASSFWRAYEQYF
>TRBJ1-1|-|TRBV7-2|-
TGTGCCAGCAGCTCTAACCGGGACACCGTTGAAGCTTTCTTT
CASSSNRDTVEAFF
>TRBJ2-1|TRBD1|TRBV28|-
TGTGCCAGCAGGCCCCGGACAGGCCCCTACAATGAGCAGTTCTTC
CASRPRTGPYNEQFF
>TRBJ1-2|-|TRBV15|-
TGTGCCACCAGCATATATCTCACGGTCCTGAACTATGGCTACACCTTC
CATSIYLTVLNYGYTF
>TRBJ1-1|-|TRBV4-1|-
TGCGCCAGCAGCCAAGATCGGGGGGGGTCGGGGGAGTCAAACACTGAAGCTTTCTTT
CASSQDRGGSGESNTEAFF
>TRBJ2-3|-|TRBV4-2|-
TGTGCCAGCAGCCCGATTGGGCCTACTCGTCCCACAGATACGCAGTATTTT
CASSPIGPTRPTDTQYF
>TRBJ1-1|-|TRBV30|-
TGTGCCTGGAGCCAACAGGGATGGACTGAAGCTTTCTTT
CAWSQQGWTEAFF
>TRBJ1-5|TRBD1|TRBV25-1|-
TGTGCCAGCAGTGGGGGGACAGGGACAAGCAATCAGCCCCAGCATTTT
CASSGGTGTSNQPQHF
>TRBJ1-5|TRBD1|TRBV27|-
TGTGCCAGCAGTTTAGTGACAGGGGGCAGTCAGCCCCAGCATTTT
CASSLVTGGSQPQHF
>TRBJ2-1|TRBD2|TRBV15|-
TGTGCCACCAGCAGATCGCCTTCCGGGGGGTACTACAATGAGCAGTTCTTC
CATSRSPSGGYYNEQFF
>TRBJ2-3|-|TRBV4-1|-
TGCGCCAGCAGCCAGCCGGGACTTAGCACAGATACGCAGTATTTT
CASSQPGLSTDTQYF
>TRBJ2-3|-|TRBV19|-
TGTGCCACGCGCTGCCAAGGGGCGTGTGGCACAGATACGCAGTATTTT
CATRCQGACGTDTQYF
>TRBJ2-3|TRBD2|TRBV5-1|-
TGCGCCAGCAGCCTAGAGCGGGGGCCTAGCACAGATACGCAGTATTTT
CASSLERGPSTDTQYF
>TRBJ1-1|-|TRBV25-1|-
TGTGCCAGCAGTGAATGGGCCGTGGGCACTGAAGCTTTCTTT
CASSEWAVGTEAFF